This T cell receptor (beta chain) was retrieved from a study of T cell therapy after organ transplantation. Profiling relied on immunoSEQ multiplex PCR, and the TCRdb table lists in-frame clones only, not all of them. The sample includes about 21,000 clones, 65% to 85% of them seen just once. Described time point: 20-29 weeks after completion of therapy. The CDR3 has 14 amino acids. Germline loops: CDR1 SGHVS, CDR2 FNYEAQ. Between the trimmed V and J ends, which lost 1 base and 9 bases, there was a span of 13 bases. Details on this clone: Its cognate antigen is unknown.

The TCR originated in a human patient who had received a solid organ transplant and had CMV disease. Certain T cells may be donor cells from the graft. The input for sequencing was CD8+ T cells from blood, taken after autologous CMV-specific T cell therapy. The gene calls are TRBV7-6 and TRBJ2-1; D possibly corresponds to TRBD2 (5 bases). The CDR3 DNA reads TGTGCCAGCAGCTTAGGGTTCGGGGTCGGTGAGCAGTTCTTC. Residues: CASSLGFGVGEQFF.